This T cell receptor beta chain was retrieved from a study of cytomegalovirus exposure and HLA in healthy donors. General study findings and limits: The study designated about 180 TCR beta chains cytomegalovirus-associated.

Generated by immunoSEQ multiplex PCR, the TCRdb table keeps only in-frame clones and is missing some. The sample holds about 130,000 clones; 75% to 90% are singletons and the top ten take roughly 6.4%. As for this clone: What it binds is not known.

The source material was PBMCs. This TCR derives from a woman aged 25-40 years in good health and CMV-seropositive.

The CDR3 region is CASTLYLDTEHGEGTEAFF. The CDR3 nucleotides read TGTGCCAGTACCTTATATTTAGATACGGAGCATGGGGAGGGGACTGAAGCTTTCTTT. The chain uses TRBV19 and TRBJ1-1; D perhaps matches TRBD1 (5 bases). The CDR3 has 19 amino acids. Germline loops: CDR1 LNHDA, CDR2 SQIVND (reference sequence). V was clipped by 7 bases and J by 5 bases, with 32 bases between them.